The entry that follows covers one T cell receptor beta chain sequence. What it recognizes is unknown. Of the isolated RNA, all was reverse transcribed, and so the sequenced material was expressed TCRB transcripts. Measured with immunoSEQ multiplex PCR; TCRdb has only the in-frame clones, and not every one. Of 300,000 to 400,000 clones listed, approximately 12% are singletons. This entry comes from a study of beta chain features in type 1 diabetes. Regarding the study as a whole: Among all four CD4+ subsets, Type 1 diabetes patients had TCRB CDR3s that were moderately but significantly shorter.

CDR3 length: 15 amino acids. Germline CDR1 and CDR2: SGHDT and YYEEEE. Between the trimmed V and J ends, which lost 7 bases and 4 bases, there was a span of 21 bases. Sequencing was done on a sample of naive CD4+ T cells from blood. The V call is TRBV5-6, the J call TRBJ2-7; possible D gene TRBD2, 7 bases. The clonotype originates from a woman aged 18 to 35 with type 1 diabetes. This CDR3 is CASRLGGQSPYEQYF. The CDR3 DNA is TGTGCCAGCCGCCTCGGGGGGCAGAGCCCTTACGAGCAGTACTTC.